The 7 T cell receptor beta chains presented below share a single source sample, sequenced in a study of T cell responses to AZD1222 COVID-19 vaccine. Libraries were prepared by immunoSEQ multiplex PCR; TCRdb keeps only in-frame clonotypes and omits some of them. The top ten hold 20% to 25% of the sample, which has approximately 19,000 clones, roughly 76% seen once. The sample here was peripheral blood, taken 28 days after the second AZD1222 dose. These receptor sequences come from an adult who received the AZD1222 COVID-19 vaccine.

This clone showed up just a few times. The chain combines TRBV5-1 with TRBJ2-3; weak D call: TRBD1 (5 bases). The V gene lost 6 bases and the J gene lost 4 bases, with 21 bases spanning the gap. Germline V gene lookup returns CDR1 SGHRS and CDR2 YFSETQ. This CDR3 comprises 16 residues. Written as DNA, the CDR3 is TGCGCCAGCAACCGGCTGGGCAGGGTTGGTGCAGATACGCAGTATTTT. It is translated as CASNRLGRVGADTQYF.

The V gene is TRBV30, the J gene TRBJ2-6; D uncertain. Per the germline V gene, CDR1 is GTSNPN and CDR2 is SVGIG (reference sequence). The CDR3 sequence is 13 residues long. Trimming shortened V by 1 base and J by 4 bases, and 5 bases separated the two germline ends. The CDR3 here is CAWSGAGANVLTF. In nucleotides, the CDR3 is TGTGCCTGGAGTGGAGCAGGGGCCAACGTCCTGACTTTC. The full variable domain, rest sourced from reference TRBV30 and TRBJ2-6, is SQTIHQWPATLVQPVGSPLSLECTVEGTSNPNLYWYRQAAGRGLQLLFYSVGIGQISSEVPQNLSASRPQDRQFILSSKKLLLSDSGFYLCAWSGAGANVLTFGAGSRLTVL.

This clone was observed a few times. V is TRBV19 and J is TRBJ1-3; D not resolved. Germline V gene data show CDR1 as LNHDA and CDR2 as SQIVND (reference sequence). This CDR3 has 11 residues. V lost 7 bases and J lost 9, with 10 bases in between. The CDR3 DNA reads TGTGCCAGTACGGAAGGTGGCACCATATATTTT. Translating gives CASTEGGTIYF. Together with reference TRBV19 and TRBJ1-3, the CDR3 gives the full variable domain: DGGITQSPKYLFRKEGQNVTLSCEQNLNHDAMYWYRQDPGQGLRLIYYSQIVNDFQKGDIAEGYSVSREKKESFPLTVTSAQKNPTAFYLCASTEGGTIYFGEGSWLTVV.

The chain links TRBV7-2 to TRBJ2-7; unclear D gene. CDR1 and CDR2 (germline): SGHTA, FQGNSA. Trimming shortened V by 2 bases and J by 0 bases, and 5 bases separated the two germline ends. CDR3 length: 13 residues. CDR3 loop: CASSLYSSYEQYF. The DNA of the CDR3 is TGTGCCAGCAGCTTATATTCCTCCTACGAGCAGTACTTC.

V and J are TRBV2 and TRBJ2-1; D not certain. Trimming removed 4 bases at V and 7 bases at J, with 5 bases between. There are 11 residues in the CDR3. Looked up from germline, CDR1 is SNHLY and CDR2 is FYNNEI. The CDR3 coding sequence is TGTGCCAGCAGTGGGGGTAATGAGCAGTTCTTC. Protein sequence: CASSGGNEQFF.

J is TRBJ2-3 and V is TRBV29-1; 13 bases align to TRBD2. There are 19 residues in the CDR3. Germline CDR1 reads SQVTM; CDR2 reads ANQGSEA. The V gene end was trimmed by 7 bases and the J gene end by 3 bases; junction bases not matched to a gene: 19. The CDR3 DNA is TGCAGCGCCTCCGGGGTCACTAGCGGGAGGGCTCGGGCTACAGATACGCAGTATTTT. This translates into CSASGVTSGRARATDTQYF.

The chain recombines TRBV11-2 with TRBJ1-4; 8 nucleotides match TRBD1. V gave up 5 bases and J gave up 0 bases; unmatched junction bases: 11. Germline assignment: CDR1 SGHAT and CDR2 FQNNGV. The length of the CDR3 is 18 residues. The CDR3 reads CASSRHTGGGTTNEKLFF. The CDR3 coding sequence is TGTGCCAGCAGCAGACACACAGGGGGTGGGACAACTAATGAAAAACTGTTTTTT. The entire variable domain, with the rest obtained from reference TRBV11-2 and TRBJ1-4, is as follows: EAGVAQSPRYKIIEKRQSVAFWCNPISGHATLYWYQQILGQGPKLLIQFQNNGVVDDSQLPKDRFSAERLKGVDSTLKIQPAKLEDSAVYLCASSRHTGGGTTNEKLFFGSGTQLSVL.